A single sample is the source of the 2 T cell receptor beta chains below, sequenced in a study of CD8+CD57+ T cells in acquired aplastic anemia. The TCR beta profiling, which covered VDJ combination and CDR3 sequence, was carried out using genomic DNA as the template. Via MiXCR, TCRdb re-called the reads, giving one row per CDR3 protein. The sample records tens of thousands of distinct CDR3 sequences, around 70% being singletons. Patients picked for sequencing had shown CD8+CD57+ cell expansion detected by flow cytometry. The source material was sorted CD4+, CD8+, or CD8+CD57+ T cells (not recorded which) from PBMCs. The receptors originated from a human donor with aplastic anemia.

V usage is TRBV7-8 and J usage is TRBJ2-7; D call uncertain. CDR1 and CDR2 (germline): SGHVS, FQNEAQ. The ends were cut back, 2 bases at V and 3 bases at J, with 8 bases in the middle. This CDR3 has 13 residues. The CDR3 region is CASSLRAGYEQYF. The CDR3 coding sequence is TGTGCCAGCAGCTTAAGGGCCGGCTACGAGCAGTACTTC.

V gene TRBV20-1 combines with J gene TRBJ1-5; the D is unclear. Germline CDR1 and CDR2: DFQATT and SNEGSKA (reference sequence). The CDR3 runs to 16 residues. V lost 0 bases and J 2 bases, leaving 14 bases between the germline ends. The CDR3 nucleotides are TGCAGTGCTAGAGAGTCGGGAGGACGGGGCAATCAGCCCCAGCATTTT. It encodes CSARESGGRGNQPQHF.